A single sample is the source of the 28 T cell receptor beta chains below, sequenced in a study of blood T cell repertoires in COVID-19. TCRdb's table, derived via immunoSEQ multiplex PCR, lists solely in-frame clones and lacks some. The sample includes 90,000 to 100,000 clones, about 90% of them seen just once. The material sequenced was peripheral blood. These receptors were taken from a man between 45 and 60 years old with COVID-19, enrolled during active disease.

The chain couples TRBV21-1 to TRBJ2-1; TRBD2 is taken as the D call from the table, unchecked against the DNA. TRBV21-1 is annotated as a pseudogene. The CDR3 totals 12 residues. As DNA, the CDR3 is TGTGCCAGACCCGGAGGAGTCAATGAGCAGTTCTTC. Protein sequence: CARPGGVNEQFF.

The CDR3 is CASSEAKGMRLRTGELFF. CDR3 in DNA: TGTGCCAGCAGTGAAGCGAAAGGTATGAGGCTGAGGACCGGGGAGCTGTTTTTT. The rearrangement links TRBV6-1 to TRBJ2-2, with D unresolved. Germline values: CDR1 MNHNS, CDR2 SASEGT. Trimming took off 0 bases at V and 5 bases at J, with 19 bases between the two ends. The length of the CDR3 is 18 residues.

The chain links TRBV7-9 to TRBJ1-6, with D possibly TRBD1 on 5 matching bases. Deletions cut 3 bases from V and 7 bases from J, with 13 bases between. Per the germline V gene, CDR1 is SEHNR and CDR2 is FQNEAQ (reference sequence). This CDR3 comprises 15 residues. CDR3 region: CASSLEGRANSPLHF. In DNA, the CDR3 is TGTGCCAGCAGCTTGGAGGGCAGGGCGAATTCACCCCTCCACTTT.

Here the CDR3 DNA reads TGTGCCAGCTCAGTACAGGGGAATCGACAAGAGACCCAGTACTTC. Its protein is CASSVQGNRQETQYF. The rearrangement links TRBV18 to TRBJ2-5, with 7 positions matching TRBD1. V lost 5 bases and J lost 2; bases outside the gene matches: 8. The CDR3 is made up of 15 amino acids. Looked up from germline, CDR1 is KGHSH and CDR2 is LQKENI.

The rearrangement links TRBV4-2 to TRBJ1-3, with D possibly being TRBD1 (6 bases). The CDR3 consists of 17 residues. The germline gives CDR1 LGHNA, CDR2 YNFKEQ. V was pared by 2 bases and J by 3 bases, with 17 bases between. This CDR3 reads CASSQSQGQSFGNTIYF. CDR3 bases: TGTGCCAGCAGCCAATCCCAGGGGCAAAGCTTTGGAAACACCATATATTTT.

CDR3 residues: CACTGGGNQPQHF. The CDR3 DNA reads as TGTGCCTGTACAGGGGGAGGCAATCAGCCCCAGCATTTT. The chain is built from TRBV30 and TRBJ1-5, with 8 nucleotides matching TRBD1. CDR1 is GTSNPN, CDR2 SVGIG, per germline (reference sequence). The CDR3 loop spans 13 amino acids. The ends lost 6 bases at V and 2 bases at J; junction bases unmatched: 3.

The count of this clone is one. The chain is built from TRBV18 and TRBJ2-7; 7 bases are shared with TRBD1. V lost 2 bases to trimming and J lost 3 bases; unmatched junction nucleotides: 7. Germline CDR1 reads KGHSH; CDR2 reads LQKENI. This CDR3 has 15 residues. CDR3 sequence reads: CASSPYRGPIYEQYF. CDR3 sequence (DNA): TGTGCCAGCTCACCATACAGGGGCCCAATCTACGAGCAGTACTTC.

The chain combines TRBV30 with TRBJ1-3, with 7 bases matching TRBD1. The V gene end was trimmed by 2 bases and the J gene end by 4 bases; junction bases not matched to a gene: 8. The CDR3 runs to 15 residues. Germline V gene lookup returns CDR1 GTSNPN and CDR2 SVGIG (reference sequence). CDR3 residues: CAWSTRQGAGNTIYF. CDR3 DNA sequence: TGTGCCTGGAGTACCAGACAGGGAGCAGGAAACACCATATATTTT.

The genes are TRBV30 and TRBJ2-7; 11 bases match TRBD2. V lost 2 bases, J lost 4 bases, and 4 bases stayed unmatched. The germline V gene encodes CDR1 GTSNPN and CDR2 SVGIG (reference sequence). This CDR3 is 14 amino acids long. CDR3 in amino acids: CAWSIAGGRYEQYF. CDR3 DNA sequence: TGTGCCTGGAGTATAGCGGGGGGGAGATACGAGCAGTACTTC.

The V call is TRBV5-1, the J call TRBJ2-3; TRBD1 matches 9 bases. In germline, CDR1 is SGHRS, CDR2 YFSETQ. The length of the CDR3 is 15 residues. The V and J ends lost 5 bases and 3 bases, in that order; junction bases with no gene match: 7. Here the CDR3 reads CASSPGTGFTDTQYF. CDR3 nucleotides: TGCGCCAGCAGTCCCGGGACAGGGTTTACAGATACGCAGTATTTT.

The genes are TRBV2 and TRBJ2-2; 10 nucleotides agree with TRBD1. The CDR3 has 14 amino acids. Per the germline V gene, CDR1 is SNHLY and CDR2 is FYNNEI. V shed 5 bases, J shed 4 bases, and the junction held 1 base outside the gene matches. In DNA, the CDR3 is TGTGCCAGCAGTCGGACAGGGGGCACCGGGGAGCTGTTTTTT. As protein: CASSRTGGTGELFF.

The chain uses TRBV5-1 and TRBJ2-5; the match to TRBD1 covers 7 bases. CDR1 and CDR2 (germline): SGHRS, YFSETQ. This CDR3 region has 14 residues. With V trimmed by 6 bases and J by 5 bases, 10 bases remained unmatched. In nucleotides, the CDR3 is TGCGCCAGCACCGAGGGGGCGTTGCGGGAGACCCAGTACTTC. Amino acid sequence: CASTEGALRETQYF.

This chain joins TRBV7-3 and TRBJ2-3; TRBD2 matches at 10 bases. This CDR3 is built from 15 residues. V gave up 4 bases and J gave up 2 bases; unmatched junction bases: 3. Germline values: CDR1 SGHTA, CDR2 FQGTGA. This chain's CDR3 is CASSSSGGDTDTQYF. Here the CDR3 DNA reads TGTGCCAGCAGCTCCAGCGGGGGGGACACAGATACGCAGTATTTT.

The chain couples TRBV6-6 to TRBJ1-5; TRBD1 is a possible D gene (6 bases). This CDR3 has 15 amino acids. The germline V and J ends were trimmed by 7 bases and 9 bases, with 22 bases remaining between them. Germline V gives CDR1 MNHNY, CDR2 SVGAGI (reference sequence). CDR3 nucleotides: TGTGCCAGCACCCCCCGACAGGATCTTAGGGGGCCCCAGCATTTT. Protein: CASTPRQDLRGPQHF.

This rearrangement joins TRBV6-5 to TRBJ1-4; D is possibly TRBD1 (6 bases). This CDR3 contains 16 residues. Trimming left V 0 bases short and J 5 bases short, with 13 bases between. CDR1 and CDR2 from the germline V gene are MNHEY and SVGAGI. The CDR3 reads CASSYSFRGRNEKLFF. DNA for the CDR3: TGTGCCAGCAGTTACTCGTTCAGGGGTCGCAATGAAAAACTGTTTTTT.

The rearrangement uses TRBV5-6 and TRBJ1-2; 9 nucleotides line up with TRBD1. Germline CDR1 and CDR2: SGHDT and YYEEEE. The CDR3 covers 13 residues. Germline trimming cut 4 bases from V and 7 bases from J; bases unmatched to any gene: 5. CDR3 amino acids: CASSLDRGVGYTF. The DNA of the CDR3 is TGTGCCAGCAGCCTCGACAGGGGGGTTGGCTACACCTTC.

This chain connects TRBV19 to TRBJ1-1; weak D call: TRBD1 (6 bases). V was cut by 3 bases and J by 4 bases, with 15 bases left in between. Germline V gene lookup returns CDR1 LNHDA and CDR2 SQIVND (reference sequence). The CDR3 extends over 15 amino acids. CDR3 sequence (DNA): TGTGCCAGTAGTATGGTCCCAGGGGTGGGCACTGAAGCTTTCTTT. Residues: CASSMVPGVGTEAFF.

This chain joins TRBV28 and TRBJ1-4; no clear D. CDR1 and CDR2 from the germline V gene are MDHEN and SYDVKM. The V and J ends lost 3 bases and 8 bases respectively, with 4 bases between them. There are 11 residues in the CDR3. The chain's CDR3 is CASSFKEKLFF. The CDR3 region has the DNA TGTGCCAGCAGTTTTAAAGAAAAACTGTTTTTT.

V is TRBV19 and J is TRBJ1-2; tentative D call: TRBD1 (5 bases). CDR1 LNHDA and CDR2 SQIVND come from the germline V gene (reference sequence). The V end was cut by 7 bases, the J end by 4 bases, with 13 bases between. The CDR3 runs to 13 residues. This CDR3 is CASTQGRGYGYTF. CDR3 bases: TGTGCCAGTACTCAGGGTAGAGGCTATGGCTACACCTTC.

CDR3: CASGGLVLNTEAFF. In nucleotides, the CDR3 is TGTGCCAGCGGCGGGCTGGTGCTGAACACTGAAGCTTTCTTT. The gene calls are TRBV5-6 and TRBJ1-1; D uncertain. There are 14 residues in the CDR3. V gave up 7 bases and J gave up 0 bases, with 13 bases separating them. Germline CDR1 reads SGHDT; CDR2 reads YYEEEE. Variable domain in full (rest from reference TRBV5-6 and TRBJ1-1): DAGVTQSPTHLIKTRGQQVTLRCSPKSGHDTVSWYQQALGQGPQFIFQYYEEEERQRGNFPDRFSGHQFPNYSSELNVNALLLGDSALYLCASGGLVLNTEAFFGQGTRLTVV.

This chain links TRBV2 with TRBJ2-1; possibly TRBD2 for D (7 bases). V lost 4 bases and J lost 10, with 14 bases in between. The CDR3 spans 13 residues. Germline V gene data show CDR1 as SNHLY and CDR2 as FYNNEI. CDR3 in amino acids: CASSGGGAREQFF. The CDR3 DNA follows: TGTGCCAGCAGTGGAGGGGGGGCGAGGGAGCAGTTCTTC.

The rearrangement uses TRBV7-9 and TRBJ1-4; the D gene is possibly TRBD1 (5 bases). Per the germline V gene, CDR1 is SEHNR and CDR2 is FQNEAQ (reference sequence). V shed 4 bases and J shed 7 bases, with 22 bases lying between them. This CDR3 is 17 amino acids long. The CDR3 loop reads CASSSHGTAPRSEKLFF. DNA for the CDR3: TGTGCCAGCAGCTCTCACGGGACTGCGCCTAGGAGTGAAAAACTGTTTTTT.

This rearrangement joins TRBV24-1 to TRBJ1-4; D possibly corresponds to TRBD1 (6 bases). V was trimmed by 3 bases and J by 7 bases, leaving 14 bases between them. The CDR3 length is 15 residues. Germline V gene sequence: CDR1 KGHDR, CDR2 SFDVKD. For the CDR3, the DNA is TGTGCCACCAGTGATCCCAGGGGCCCCGGTGAAAAACTGTTTTTT. Amino acid sequence: CATSDPRGPGEKLFF.

This sequence joins TRBV7-3 and TRBJ1-5, with 9 bases lining up with TRBD1. The length of the CDR3 is 13 residues. V shed 5 bases and J 5 bases; nucleotides not matched to a gene: 1. From germline, CDR1 is SGHTA and CDR2 FQGTGA. Here the CDR3 DNA reads TGTGCCAGCAGCAGGACAGGGGATCAGCCCCAGCATTTT. This encodes CASSRTGDQPQHF.

This clone was counted a few times. For the CDR3, the DNA is TGTGCCAGCAGTTTCCTGGCCGGGACTGAAGCTTTCTTT. This codes for CASSFLAGTEAFF. The chain links TRBV12-3 or TRBV12-4 to TRBJ1-1; D not resolved. CDR3 size: 13 residues. V lost 3 bases to trimming and J lost 5 bases, with 10 bases between them.

The DNA of the CDR3 is TGCAGCGTCTCCCCGTACGGTTCCAAAAACATTCAGTACTTC. This translates into CSVSPYGSKNIQYF. V is TRBV29-1 and J is TRBJ2-4; unclear D gene. The CDR3 spans 14 residues. V lost 6 bases and J lost 2, with 14 bases in between. Germline V gene lookup returns CDR1 SQVTM and CDR2 ANQGSEA. Filled out from reference TRBV29-1 and TRBJ2-4, the complete variable domain reads SAVISQKPSRDICQRGTSLTIQCQVDSQVTMMFWYRQQPGQSLTLIATANQGSEATYESGFVIDKFPISRPNLTFSTLTVSNMSPEDSSIYLCSVSPYGSKNIQYFGAGTRLSVL.

The chain couples TRBV6-5 to TRBJ2-7, with 11 bases fitting TRBD1. Germline lookup yields CDR1 MNHEY and CDR2 SVGAGI. V lost 5 bases and J lost 4; bases outside the gene matches: 7. CDR3 length: 15 amino acids. CDR3 sequence (DNA): TGTGCCAGCAGTCCTAGGGACAGGGGGATGTACGAGCAGTACTTC. As protein: CASSPRDRGMYEQYF.

The rearrangement links TRBV5-1 to TRBJ2-2; the match to TRBD1 covers 10 bases. With V trimmed by 5 bases and J by 6 bases, 10 bases remained unmatched. The CDR3 spans 16 residues. In germline, CDR1 is SGHRS, CDR2 YFSETQ. CDR3 coding DNA: TGCGCCAGCAGTTATACCGGGACAGGGGTACCCGGGGAGCTGTTTTTT. It translates to CASSYTGTGVPGELFF.